A single sample is the source of the 2 T cell receptor beta chains below, sequenced in a study of control samples from healthy donors and cancer patients. Produced via immunoSEQ multiplex PCR; TCRdb's table is partial and in-frame only. Of roughly 150,000 clones detected, about nine tenths appear once; the ten largest clones hold roughly 5%. The sequenced material came from blood. Source of these receptors: a man in his thirties or forties in good health.

The chain links TRBV5-6 to TRBJ2-5, with D tentatively TRBD1 (6 bases). Germline V gene data show CDR1 as SGHDT and CDR2 as YYEEEE. This CDR3 is 13 amino acids long. Trimming pared 4 bases from V and 1 base from J, leaving 8 bases between. The CDR3 DNA sequence: TGTGCCAGCAGCGAAGGGGGCCAAGAGACCCAGTACTTC. Translating it yields CASSEGGQETQYF.

V and J are TRBV7-8 and TRBJ1-2; D gene uncertain. The CDR3 covers 15 residues. CDR1 is SGHVS and CDR2 is FQNEAQ in the germline V gene. Trimming stripped 7 bases from V and 0 bases from J, with 15 bases between. The CDR3 DNA sequence: TGTGCCAGCACCTCAAAGGCCAATGCTAACTATGGCTACACCTTC. Its protein is CASTSKANANYGYTF.